These 16 T cell receptor beta chains came from one sample sequenced in a study of blood T cell repertoires in COVID-19 (dated by TCRdb to 2018 to 2020). Library preparation used the immunoSEQ multiplex PCR assay. The clones in this table, taken by TCRdb from immuneACCESS, are in-frame only. Not every clone is retained; where verified, under half of the shortfall comes from an unresolved V gene, and the cause of the rest is unknown. The sample table shows fewer than 350,000 clones, and 90% are seen once. The ten largest clonotypes hold 1.5% to 2% of the sample. The sample was PBMCs or T cells enriched from blood (not recorded which). The origin of the receptors is a woman aged 18-29 years with acute COVID-19.

CDR3 sequence reads: CASSVSRDSYNSPLHF. The CDR3 nucleotides read TGTGCCAGCAGTGTGAGCCGGGATTCTTATAATTCACCCCTCCACTTT. V gene TRBV28 combines with J gene TRBJ1-6; D gene ambiguous. Trimming took 5 bases from V and 4 from J, leaving 15 bases between them. This CDR3 region has 16 residues. CDR1 and CDR2 (germline): MDHEN, SYDVKM.

V usage is TRBV9 and J usage is TRBJ1-2, with D perhaps matching TRBD1 (5 bases). V was cut by 4 bases and J by 4 bases, with 23 bases left in between. The CDR3 runs to 17 residues. Germline loops: CDR1 SGDLS, CDR2 YYNGEE. This CDR3 reads CASSHGQITAPGYGYTF. The CDR3 DNA is TGTGCCAGCAGCCACGGACAAATTACGGCGCCTGGCTATGGCTACACCTTC.

This chain connects TRBV11-3 to TRBJ2-2, with a tentative D call TRBD1 (6 bases). The CDR3 spans 13 residues. Germline CDR1 reads SGHNT; CDR2 reads YENEEA. The V end was cut by 2 bases, the J end by 9 bases, with 10 bases between. CDR3 coding DNA: TGTGCCAGCAGCTTAACAGGGTCCAGGGAGCTGTTTTTT. As protein: CASSLTGSRELFF.

The J gene is TRBJ1-5, the V gene TRBV28; D possibly corresponds to TRBD1 (5 bases). The CDR3 has 16 residues. Germline CDR1 reads MDHEN; CDR2 reads SYDVKM. V lost 5 bases, J lost 7 bases, and 21 bases lay in between. The CDR3 DNA follows: TGTGCCAGCAGTCTATCATATCGGGGGTTTAGGCAGCCCCAGCATTTT. Translated, it gives CASSLSYRGFRQPQHF.

CDR3: CASSPLEGGQETQYF. The CDR3 DNA sequence: TGTGCCAGCAGTCCTCTGGAGGGGGGGCAAGAGACCCAGTACTTC. The chain has TRBV6-5 and TRBJ2-5, with a tentative D call TRBD2 (7 bases). The V gene lost 5 bases and the J gene lost 2 bases, with 15 bases spanning the gap. This CDR3 contains 15 residues. The germline CDR1 and CDR2 sequences are MNHEY and SVGAGI.

This chain joins TRBV7-9 and TRBJ2-3; TRBD2 matches 9 bases. Per the germline V gene, CDR1 is SEHNR and CDR2 is FQNEAQ (reference sequence). J lost 6 bases, V lost 3 bases, and 7 bases had no gene match. The CDR3 covers 15 residues. CDR3 in DNA: TGTGCCAGCAGCTTCGAGCGGGAGGTTCTGGATACGCAGTATTTT. Protein sequence: CASSFEREVLDTQYF. The full variable domain, rest sourced from reference TRBV7-9 and TRBJ2-3, is DTGVSQNPRHKITKRGQNVTFRCDPISEHNRLYWYRQTLGQGPEFLTYFQNEAQLEKSRLLSDRFSAERPKGSFSTLEIQRTEQGDSAMYLCASSFEREVLDTQYFGPGTRLTVL.

This rearrangement joins TRBV9 to TRBJ2-1; 10 bases match TRBD2. CDR1 is SGDLS, CDR2 YYNGEE, per germline. The CDR3 has 15 residues. The ends lost 4 bases at V and 1 base at J; junction bases unmatched: 2. CDR3 in amino acids: CASSQTSGSYNEQFF. In DNA, the CDR3 is TGTGCCAGCAGCCAGACTAGCGGGTCCTACAATGAGCAGTTCTTC.

This chain joins TRBV4-1 and TRBJ2-5, with 7 positions matching TRBD2. V dropped 1 base and J dropped 7; count of bases not matched to a gene: 9. Germline V gene lookup returns CDR1 MGHRA and CDR2 YSYEKL. The CDR3 sequence is 15 residues long. The CDR3 here is CASSQGEGPRSTQYF. CDR3 nucleotide sequence: TGCGCCAGCAGCCAAGGGGAGGGCCCCCGATCGACCCAGTACTTC.

This chain connects TRBV19 to TRBJ2-1; 14 positions match TRBD2. The germline V gene encodes CDR1 LNHDA and CDR2 SQIVND (reference sequence). Trimming at V came to 9 bases and at J to 1 base, leaving 14 bases not matched to a gene. The CDR3 runs 19 residues. The CDR3 sequence: CASCPGTSGSLASYNEQFF. The CDR3 DNA is TGTGCCAGCTGCCCCGGGACTAGCGGGAGCCTGGCATCCTACAATGAGCAGTTCTTC. Looking up the rest from reference TRBV19 and TRBJ2-1 gives the full variable domain: DGGITQSPKYLFRKEGQNVTLSCEQNLNHDAMYWYRQDPGQGLRLIYYSQIVNDFQKGDIAEGYSVSREKKESFPLTVTSAQKNPTAFYLCASCPGTSGSLASYNEQFFGPGTRLTVL.

This clone was counted once. V is TRBV27 and J is TRBJ2-1; D remains ambiguous. Between the trimmed V and J ends, which lost 4 bases and 2 bases, there was a span of 15 bases. Germline V gives CDR1 MNHEY, CDR2 SMNVEV (reference sequence). The CDR3 runs 16 residues. This CDR3 reads CASSYSDLSTYNEQFF. CDR3 coding DNA: TGTGCCAGCAGTTACTCCGACCTTAGCACCTACAATGAGCAGTTCTTC.

This sequence joins TRBV28 and TRBJ2-7; possibly TRBD1 for D (5 bases). This CDR3 is 16 amino acids long. Germline CDR1 MDHEN, CDR2 SYDVKM. V was clipped by 5 bases and J by 7 bases, with 24 bases between them. In DNA, the CDR3 is TGTGCCAGCAGTCTCTGGTCAGTGACAGCCGACGGGGAGCAGTACTTC. It is translated as CASSLWSVTADGEQYF.

This chain connects TRBV7-8 to TRBJ2-1, with D unclear. The germline gives CDR1 SGHVS, CDR2 FQNEAQ. V lost 4 bases and J 7 bases, leaving 8 bases between the germline ends. The CDR3 extends over 12 amino acids. The CDR3: CASSSTVNEQFF. Written as DNA, the CDR3 is TGTGCCAGCAGCTCAACAGTGAATGAGCAGTTCTTC.

The CDR3 sequence is CASSLQTVTTNEKLFF. CDR3 nucleotide sequence: TGCGCCAGCAGCTTGCAAACAGTTACAACTAATGAAAAACTGTTTTTT. The chain has TRBV5-1 and TRBJ1-4; no definite D call. Germline-derived CDR1 and CDR2 are SGHRS and YFSETQ. Trimming took 1 base from V and 0 from J, leaving 10 bases between them. The CDR3 runs 16 residues.

In its sample, this clone was seen a few times. V usage is TRBV12-5 and J usage is TRBJ1-1, with D unresolved. The length of the CDR3 is 13 residues. The V and J ends lost 3 bases and 11 bases respectively, with 16 bases between them. Germline CDR1 and CDR2: LGHNT and FRNRAP. CDR3 residues: CASGFSLDSYAFF. In DNA form, the CDR3 reads TGTGCTAGTGGTTTCTCTTTGGACTCATACGCTTTCTTT.

V usage is TRBV5-1 and J usage is TRBJ2-2; no reliable D call. Germline CDR1 and CDR2: SGHRS and YFSETQ. The CDR3 has 14 amino acids. Trimming shortened V by 2 bases and J by 8 bases, and 13 bases separated the two germline ends. The CDR3 loop is CASSLRTLVGELFF. The DNA of the CDR3 is TGCGCCAGCAGCTTACGCACTTTAGTTGGGGAGCTGTTTTTT.

The chain links TRBV27 to TRBJ1-3; 7 bases match TRBD1. V was pared by 5 bases and J by 0 bases, with 7 bases of the junction left unmatched. The CDR3 spans 16 residues. CDR1 MNHEY and CDR2 SMNVEV come from the germline V gene (reference sequence). The CDR3 sequence is CASSPGQDLSGNTIYF. The DNA for the CDR3 is TGTGCCAGCAGTCCAGGACAGGACCTCTCTGGAAACACCATATATTTT.